The present T cell receptor beta chain was sequenced within a study of cytomegalovirus exposure and HLA in healthy donors. Repertoires were generated with immunoSEQ multiplex PCR, while TCRdb's copy carries only in-frame clones and drops some. Among about 120,000 clones listed, about 88% were seen once. A single count supports this clone. Between the trimmed V and J ends, which lost 5 bases and 3 bases, there was a span of 11 bases. CDR1 is MNHNS and CDR2 is SASEGT in the germline V gene. The CDR3 covers 13 residues. The genes are TRBV6-1 and TRBJ2-7; D not resolved. The TCR sequence derives from a man younger than 35 in good health and CMV-seropositive. Sample: PBMCs. CDR3 nucleotide sequence: TGTGCCAGCAGTCGTACAGAAAACTACGAGCAGTACTTC. Its translation is CASSRTENYEQYF.